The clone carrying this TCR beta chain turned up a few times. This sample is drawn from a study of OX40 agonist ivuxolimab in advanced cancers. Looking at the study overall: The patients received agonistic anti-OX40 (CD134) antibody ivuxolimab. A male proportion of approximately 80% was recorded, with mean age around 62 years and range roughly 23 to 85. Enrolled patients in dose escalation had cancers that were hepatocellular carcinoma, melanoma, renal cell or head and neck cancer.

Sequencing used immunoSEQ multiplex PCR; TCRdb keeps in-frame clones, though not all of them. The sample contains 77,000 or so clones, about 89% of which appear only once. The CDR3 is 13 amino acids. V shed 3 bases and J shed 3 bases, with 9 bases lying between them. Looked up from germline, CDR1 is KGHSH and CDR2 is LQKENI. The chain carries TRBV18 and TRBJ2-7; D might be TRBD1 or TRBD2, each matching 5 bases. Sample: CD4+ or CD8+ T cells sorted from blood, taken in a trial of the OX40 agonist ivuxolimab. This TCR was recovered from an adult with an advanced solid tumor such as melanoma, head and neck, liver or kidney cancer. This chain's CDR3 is CASSPGRNYEQYF. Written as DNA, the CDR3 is TGTGCCAGCTCACCGGGACGGAACTACGAGCAGTACTTC.